What follows describes a single T cell receptor beta chain. This entry is derived from a study of T cell changes during pregnancy in multiple sclerosis. Generated by immunoSEQ multiplex PCR, the TCRdb table keeps only in-frame clones and is missing some. Of more than 100,000 clones listed, 92% are singletons. Per germline, CDR1 LNHNV and CDR2 YYDKDF (reference sequence). The germline V and J ends were trimmed by 0 bases and 3 bases, with 11 bases remaining between them. The CDR3 runs 15 residues. The sequence came from a female donor with multiple sclerosis, enrolled in a pregnancy study. The rearrangement uses TRBV15 and TRBJ2-5; D gene uncertain. The material was peripheral blood, obtained after pregnancy. The CDR3 is CATSREGLKEETQYF. Here the CDR3 DNA reads TGTGCCACCAGCAGAGAGGGCCTGAAGGAAGAGACCCAGTACTTC.